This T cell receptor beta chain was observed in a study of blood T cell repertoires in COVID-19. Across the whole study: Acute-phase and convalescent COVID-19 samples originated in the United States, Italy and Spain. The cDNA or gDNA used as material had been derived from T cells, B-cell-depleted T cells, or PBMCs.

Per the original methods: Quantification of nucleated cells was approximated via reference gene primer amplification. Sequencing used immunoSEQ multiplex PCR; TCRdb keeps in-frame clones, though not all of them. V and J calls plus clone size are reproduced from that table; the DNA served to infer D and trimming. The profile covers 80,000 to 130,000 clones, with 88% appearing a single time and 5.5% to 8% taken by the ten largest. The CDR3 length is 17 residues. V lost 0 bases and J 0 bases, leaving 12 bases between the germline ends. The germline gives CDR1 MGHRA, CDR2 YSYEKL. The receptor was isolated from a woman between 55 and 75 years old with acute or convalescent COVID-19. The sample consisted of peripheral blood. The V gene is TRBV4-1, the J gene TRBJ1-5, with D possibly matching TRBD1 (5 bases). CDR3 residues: CASSQERGPVSNQPQHF. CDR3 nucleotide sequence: TGCGCCAGCAGCCAAGAAAGGGGCCCCGTTAGCAATCAGCCCCAGCATTTT.